This T cell receptor beta chain originates from a study of blood T cells in healthy people across ages. From germline, CDR1 is SNHLY and CDR2 FYNNEI. After removal of 7 bases from V and 3 bases from J, the junction contained 6 bases not matched to a gene. The CDR3 contains 16 residues. A J-beta primer mix and a sample-barcoded 5' primer were used in a second PCR of roughly 6 to 12 cycles. A 12-random-nucleotide template-switch adaptor tagged each cDNA molecule. MiXCR was run by TCRdb on the 5' RACE reads, yielding one entry per CDR3 protein. The top ten hold around 11% of the sample, which has approximately 1.5 million distinct CDR3 sequences, 30% to 40% seen once.

The receptor comes from a woman aged 30 to 39 in good health. Material: blood. The chain recombines TRBV2 with TRBJ2-1; TRBD2 matches at 13 bases. The CDR3 loop reads CASIVGLAGDYNEQFF. CDR3 coding DNA: TGTGCCAGCATCGTTGGACTAGCGGGAGACTACAATGAGCAGTTCTTC.